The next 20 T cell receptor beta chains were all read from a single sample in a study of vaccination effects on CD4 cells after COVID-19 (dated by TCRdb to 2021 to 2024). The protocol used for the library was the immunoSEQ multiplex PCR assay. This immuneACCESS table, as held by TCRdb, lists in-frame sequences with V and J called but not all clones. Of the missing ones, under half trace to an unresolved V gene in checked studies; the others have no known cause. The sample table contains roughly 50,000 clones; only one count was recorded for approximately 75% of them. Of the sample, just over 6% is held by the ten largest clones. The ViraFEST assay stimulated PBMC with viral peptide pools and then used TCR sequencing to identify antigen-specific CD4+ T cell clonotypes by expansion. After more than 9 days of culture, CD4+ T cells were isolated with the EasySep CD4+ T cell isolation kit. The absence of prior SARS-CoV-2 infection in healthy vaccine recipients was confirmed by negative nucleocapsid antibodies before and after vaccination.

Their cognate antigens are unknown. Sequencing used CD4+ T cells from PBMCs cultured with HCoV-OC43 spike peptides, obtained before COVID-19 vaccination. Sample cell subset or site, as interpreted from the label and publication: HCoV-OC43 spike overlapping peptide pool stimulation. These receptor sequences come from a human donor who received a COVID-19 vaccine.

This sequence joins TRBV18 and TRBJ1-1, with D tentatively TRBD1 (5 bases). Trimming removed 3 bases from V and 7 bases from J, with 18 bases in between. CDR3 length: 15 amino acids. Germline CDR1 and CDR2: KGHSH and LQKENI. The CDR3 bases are TGTGCCAGCTCACCTTTCCGGGGCCCATCCGGTGAAGCTTTCTTT. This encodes CASSPFRGPSGEAFF.

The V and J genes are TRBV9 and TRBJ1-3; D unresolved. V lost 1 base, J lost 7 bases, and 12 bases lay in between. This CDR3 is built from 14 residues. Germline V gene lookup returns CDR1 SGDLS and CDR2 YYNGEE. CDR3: CASSVSGMSNTIYF. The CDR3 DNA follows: TGTGCCAGCAGCGTATCCGGCATGTCGAACACCATATATTTT.

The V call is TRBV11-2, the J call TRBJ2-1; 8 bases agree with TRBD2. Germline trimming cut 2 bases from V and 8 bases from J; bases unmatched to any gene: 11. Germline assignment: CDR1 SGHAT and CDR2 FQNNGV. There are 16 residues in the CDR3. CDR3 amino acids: CASSLTGVGRGDEQFF. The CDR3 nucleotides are TGTGCCAGCAGCTTAACGGGGGTGGGGCGGGGGGATGAGCAGTTCTTC.

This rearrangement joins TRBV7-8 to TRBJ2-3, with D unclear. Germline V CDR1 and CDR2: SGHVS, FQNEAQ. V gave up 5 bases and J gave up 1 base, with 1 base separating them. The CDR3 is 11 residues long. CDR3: CASSRTDTQYF. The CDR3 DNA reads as TGTGCCAGCAGCCGCACAGATACGCAGTATTTT. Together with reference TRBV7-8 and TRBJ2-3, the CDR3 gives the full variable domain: GAGVSQSPRYKVAKRGQDVALRCDPISGHVSLFWYQQALGQGPEFLTYFQNEAQLDKSGLPSDRFFAERPEGSVSTLKIQRTQQEDSAVYLCASSRTDTQYFGPGTRLTVL.

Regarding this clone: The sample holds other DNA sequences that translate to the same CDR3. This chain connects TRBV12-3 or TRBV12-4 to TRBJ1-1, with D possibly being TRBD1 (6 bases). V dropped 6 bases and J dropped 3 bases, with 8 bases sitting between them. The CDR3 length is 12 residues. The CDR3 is CASRGAYTEAFF. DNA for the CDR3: TGTGCCAGCAGGGGGGCGTACACTGAAGCTTTCTTT.

This CDR3 reads CASSSDRASNQPQHF. CDR3 in DNA: TGTGCCAGCAGTTCTGACAGGGCTAGCAATCAGCCCCAGCATTTT. V is TRBV28 and J is TRBJ1-5; TRBD1 agrees at 7 bases. J gave up 0 bases and V 4 bases, and 3 bases lay outside the gene matches. The CDR3 spans 15 residues. The germline gives CDR1 MDHEN, CDR2 SYDVKM.

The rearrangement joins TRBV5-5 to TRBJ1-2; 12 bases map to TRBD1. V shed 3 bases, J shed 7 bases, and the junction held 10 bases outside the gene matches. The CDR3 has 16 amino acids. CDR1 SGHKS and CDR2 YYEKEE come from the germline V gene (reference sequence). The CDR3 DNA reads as TGTGCCAGCAGCTGGGGACAGGGGGCGGATTTGGGTGGCTACACCTTC. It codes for CASSWGQGADLGGYTF.

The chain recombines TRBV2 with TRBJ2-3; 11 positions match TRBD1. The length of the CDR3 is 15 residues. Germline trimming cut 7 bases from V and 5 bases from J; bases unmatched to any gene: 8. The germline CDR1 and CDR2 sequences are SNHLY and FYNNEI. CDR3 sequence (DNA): TGTGCCAGCATGACCGGGACAGGGGGTGGAGATACGCAGTATTTT. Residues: CASMTGTGGGDTQYF.

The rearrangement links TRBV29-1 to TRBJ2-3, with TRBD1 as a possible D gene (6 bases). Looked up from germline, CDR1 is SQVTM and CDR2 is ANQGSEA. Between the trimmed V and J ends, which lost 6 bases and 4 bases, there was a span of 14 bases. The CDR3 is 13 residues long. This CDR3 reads CSVMGAAADTQYF. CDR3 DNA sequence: TGCAGCGTGATGGGGGCGGCGGCAGATACGCAGTATTTT.

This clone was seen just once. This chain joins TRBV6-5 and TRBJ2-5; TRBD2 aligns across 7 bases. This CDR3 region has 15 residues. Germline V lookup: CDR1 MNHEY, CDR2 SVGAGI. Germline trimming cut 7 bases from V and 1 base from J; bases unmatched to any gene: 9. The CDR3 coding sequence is TGTGCCAGCATGCGGCAGCGGGGCTTCCAAGAGACCCAGTACTTC. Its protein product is CASMRQRGFQETQYF.

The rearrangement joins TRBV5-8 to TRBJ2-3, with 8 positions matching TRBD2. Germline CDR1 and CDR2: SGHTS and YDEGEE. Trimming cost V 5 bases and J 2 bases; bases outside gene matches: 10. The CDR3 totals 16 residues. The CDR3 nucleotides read TGTGCCAGCAGTCCAAGGCGGGGGGCCCCCACAGATACGCAGTATTTT. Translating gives CASSPRRGAPTDTQYF.

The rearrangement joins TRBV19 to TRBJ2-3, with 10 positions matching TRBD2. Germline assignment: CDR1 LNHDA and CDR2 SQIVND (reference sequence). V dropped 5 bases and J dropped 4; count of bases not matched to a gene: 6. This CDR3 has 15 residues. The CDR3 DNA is TGTGCCAGTAGTGGGGCGCTAGCGGGGGCAGATACGCAGTATTTT. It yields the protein CASSGALAGADTQYF.

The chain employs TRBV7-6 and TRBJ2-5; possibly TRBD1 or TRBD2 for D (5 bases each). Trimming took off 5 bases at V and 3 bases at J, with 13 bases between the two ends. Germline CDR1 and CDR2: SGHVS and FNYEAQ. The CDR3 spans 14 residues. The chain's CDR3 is CASSPGTSKETQYF. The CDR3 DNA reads TGTGCCAGCAGCCCCGGGACCTCTAAAGAGACCCAGTACTTC.

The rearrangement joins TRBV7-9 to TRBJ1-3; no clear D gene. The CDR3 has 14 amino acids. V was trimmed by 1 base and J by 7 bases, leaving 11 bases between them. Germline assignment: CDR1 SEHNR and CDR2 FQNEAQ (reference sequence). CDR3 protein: CASSLGTDRNTIYF. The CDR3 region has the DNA TGTGCCAGCAGCTTAGGAACTGACCGTAACACCATATATTTT.

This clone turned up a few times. The CDR3 DNA sequence: TGTGCCAGTAGTATCGTGGGCAGACTCTCTGGAAACACCATATATTTT. Amino acids: CASSIVGRLSGNTIYF. The rearrangement links TRBV19 to TRBJ1-3; the D is unclear. This CDR3 contains 16 residues. The germline V gene encodes CDR1 LNHDA and CDR2 SQIVND (reference sequence). Trimming shortened V by 3 bases and J by 0 bases, and 12 bases separated the two germline ends.

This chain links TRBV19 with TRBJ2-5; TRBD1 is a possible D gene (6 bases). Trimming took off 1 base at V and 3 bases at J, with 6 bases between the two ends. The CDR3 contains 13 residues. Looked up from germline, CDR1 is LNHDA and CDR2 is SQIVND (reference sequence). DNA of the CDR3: TGTGCCAGTAGTATAGCAGGGGAAGAGACCCAGTACTTC. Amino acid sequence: CASSIAGEETQYF.

The CDR3 region has the DNA TGTGCCAGCAGTCCCCTTCCTGGACAGGCGACCTACGAGCAGTACGTC. Its protein is CASSPLPGQATYEQYV. J is TRBJ2-7 and V is TRBV27; 7 nucleotides agree with TRBD1. Germline-derived CDR1 and CDR2 are MNHEY and SMNVEV (reference sequence). The CDR3 is made up of 16 amino acids. V was clipped by 5 bases and J by 2 bases; unmatched bases: 12.

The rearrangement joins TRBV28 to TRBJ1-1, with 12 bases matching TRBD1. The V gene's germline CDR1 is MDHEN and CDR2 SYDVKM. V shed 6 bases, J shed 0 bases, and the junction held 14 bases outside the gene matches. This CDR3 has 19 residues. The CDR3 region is CASSRGLGQGAFVNTEAFF. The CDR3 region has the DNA TGTGCCAGCAGCCGAGGGTTGGGACAGGGGGCGTTCGTGAACACTGAAGCTTTCTTT.

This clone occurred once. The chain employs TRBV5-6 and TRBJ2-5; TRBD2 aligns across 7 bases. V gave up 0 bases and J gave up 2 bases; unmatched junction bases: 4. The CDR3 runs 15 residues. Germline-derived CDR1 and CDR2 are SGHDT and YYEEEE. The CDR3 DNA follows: TGTGCCAGCAGCTTGGCTGGGGGAGGGCAAGAGACCCAGTACTTC. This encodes CASSLAGGGQETQYF.

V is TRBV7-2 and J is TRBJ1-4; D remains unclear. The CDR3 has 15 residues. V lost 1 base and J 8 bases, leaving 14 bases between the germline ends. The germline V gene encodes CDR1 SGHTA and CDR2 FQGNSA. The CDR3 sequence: CASSLDGGIGEKLFF. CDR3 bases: TGTGCCAGCAGCTTAGACGGAGGAATAGGCGAAAAACTGTTTTTT. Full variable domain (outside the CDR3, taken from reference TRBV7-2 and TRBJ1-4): GAGVSQSPSNKVTEKGKDVELRCDPISGHTALYWYRQSLGQGLEFLIYFQGNSAPDKSGLPSDRFSAERTGGSVSTLTIQRTQQEDSAVYLCASSLDGGIGEKLFFGSGTQLSVL.